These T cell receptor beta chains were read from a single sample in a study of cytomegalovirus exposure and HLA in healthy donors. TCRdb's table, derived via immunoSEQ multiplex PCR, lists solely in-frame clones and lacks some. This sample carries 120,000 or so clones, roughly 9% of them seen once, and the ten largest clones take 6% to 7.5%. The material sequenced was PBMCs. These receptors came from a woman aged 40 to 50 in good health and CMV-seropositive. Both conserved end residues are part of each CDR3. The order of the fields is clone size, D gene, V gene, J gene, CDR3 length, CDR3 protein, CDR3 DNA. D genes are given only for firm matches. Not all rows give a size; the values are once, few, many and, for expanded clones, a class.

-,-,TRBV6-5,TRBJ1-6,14,CASSYGRAGSPLHF,TGTGCCAGCAGTTATGGGAGGGCGGGGTCACCCCTCCACTTT
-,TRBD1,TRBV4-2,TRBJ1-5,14,CASSQGTGLQPQHF,TGTGCCAGCAGCCAAGGGACAGGGCTCCAGCCCCAGCATTTT
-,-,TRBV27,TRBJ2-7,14,CASSLRPGGNEQHF,TGTGCCAGCAGTTTGAGGCCAGGGGGGAACGAGCAGCACTTC
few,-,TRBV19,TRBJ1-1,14,CASIAGRWNTEAFF,TGTGCCAGTATCGCGGGACGTTGGAACACTGAAGCTTTCTTT
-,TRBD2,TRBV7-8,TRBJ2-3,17,CASGPGLAGGPTDTQYF,TGTGCCAGCGGCCCAGGACTAGCGGGGGGGCCAACAGATACGCAGTATTTT
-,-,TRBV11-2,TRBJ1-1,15,CASSLEMGVNTEAFF,TGTGCCAGCAGCTTAGAGATGGGAGTCAACACTGAAGCTTTCTTT
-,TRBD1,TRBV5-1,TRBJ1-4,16,CASSSGQISTNEKLFF,TGCGCCAGCAGCTCGGGACAGATCTCAACTAATGAAAAACTGTTTTTT
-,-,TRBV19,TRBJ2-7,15,CASSIVPGLTNEQYF,TGTGCCAGTAGTATAGTGCCCGGACTCACCAACGAGCAGTACTTC
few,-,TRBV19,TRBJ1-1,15,CASSPSRREGTTAFF,TGTGCCAGTAGTCCCTCTCGGAGAGAGGGCACCACGGCTTTCTTT
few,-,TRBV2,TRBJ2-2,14,CASTLRAGAGELFF,TGTGCCAGCACTCTTAGGGCAGGGGCCGGGGAGCTGTTTTTT
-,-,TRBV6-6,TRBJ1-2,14,CASSYSGGNYGYTF,TGTGCCAGCAGTTACTCGGGAGGAAACTATGGCTACACCTTC
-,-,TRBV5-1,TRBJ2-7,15,CASSQEPGQGYEQYF,TGCGCCAGCAGCCAAGAACCGGGACAAGGCTACGAGCAGTACTTC
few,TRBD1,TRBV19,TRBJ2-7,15,CASRTGTGISYEQYF,TGTGCCAGTAGAACCGGGACAGGTATCTCCTACGAGCAGTACTTC
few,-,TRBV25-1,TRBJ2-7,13,CASSSKTYYEQYF,TGTGCCAGCAGTTCAAAAACCTACTACGAGCAGTACTTC
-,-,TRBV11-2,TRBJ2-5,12,CASSLGRETQYF,TGTGCCAGCAGCTTGGGCCGGGAGACCCAGTACTTC
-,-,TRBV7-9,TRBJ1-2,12,CASSAESPRWTF,TGTGCCAGCAGCGCGGAGTCCCCCCGCTGGACCTTC
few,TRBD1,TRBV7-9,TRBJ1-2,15,CASSLLTGTGGLGTF,TGTGCCAGCAGCCTCTTGACCGGGACAGGGGGGCTAGGCACCTTC
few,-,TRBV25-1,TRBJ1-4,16,CASSHLDGGEWEKLFF,TGTGCCAGCAGTCACCTAGACGGAGGCGAATGGGAAAAACTGTTTTTT
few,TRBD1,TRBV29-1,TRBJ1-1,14,CSGSQGALNTEAFF,TGCAGCGGGAGTCAGGGGGCGCTGAACACTGAAGCTTTCTTT
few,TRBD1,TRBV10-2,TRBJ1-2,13,CASSPGQFYGYTF,TGCGCCAGCAGCCCGGGACAGTTCTATGGCTACACCTTC
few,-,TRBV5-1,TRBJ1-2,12,CASSPPQGRYTF,TGCGCCAGCAGCCCCCCTCAGGGTCGCTACACCTTC
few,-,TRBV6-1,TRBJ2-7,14,CASSELRSSYEQYF,TGTGCCAGCAGTGAACTGAGGAGCTCCTACGAGCAGTACTTC
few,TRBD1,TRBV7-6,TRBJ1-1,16,CASSLRDRRPRTEAFF,TGTGCCAGCAGCTTAAGGGACAGGCGCCCCCGGACTGAAGCTTTCTTT
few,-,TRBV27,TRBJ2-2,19,CASSLNAGMVRHNTGELFF,TGTGCCAGCAGTTTAAATGCCGGCATGGTGAGGCATAACACCGGGGAGCTGTTTTTT
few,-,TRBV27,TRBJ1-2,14,CASSLGGGNYGYTF,TGTGCCAGCAGTTTAGGTGGCGGAAACTATGGCTACACCTTC
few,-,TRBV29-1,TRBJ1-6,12,CSVGRGYSPLHF,TGCAGCGTTGGACGGGGTTATTCACCCCTCCACTTT
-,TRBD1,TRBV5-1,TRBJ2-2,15,CASSWDRRNTGELFF,TGCGCCAGCAGCTGGGACAGGAGGAACACCGGGGAGCTGTTTTTT
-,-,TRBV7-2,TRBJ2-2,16,CASSSPRGAPSGELFF,TGTGCCAGCAGCTCGCCTCGCGGGGCACCGAGCGGGGAGCTGTTTTTT
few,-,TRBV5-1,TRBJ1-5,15,CASRPTGGANQPQHF,TGCGCCAGCAGACCTACCGGTGGAGCCAATCAGCCCCAGCATTTT
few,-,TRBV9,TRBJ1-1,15,CASSPRTLANTEAFF,TGTGCCAGCAGCCCAAGGACACTCGCGAACACTGAAGCTTTCTTT
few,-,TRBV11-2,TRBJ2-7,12,CASSRGLYEQYF,TGTGCCAGCAGCCGGGGACTCTACGAGCAGTACTTC
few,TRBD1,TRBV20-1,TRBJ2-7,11,CSAGRDRVWYF,TGCAGTGCTGGCCGGGACAGAGTCTGGTACTTC
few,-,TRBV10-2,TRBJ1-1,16,CASKGADAGGNTEAFF,TGCGCCAGCAAAGGCGCGGACGCCGGGGGGAACACTGAAGCTTTCTTT
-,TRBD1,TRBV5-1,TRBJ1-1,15,CASSLEGAEIGEAFF,TGCGCCAGCAGCTTGGAGGGGGCGGAAATCGGTGAAGCTTTCTTT
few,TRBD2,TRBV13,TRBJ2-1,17,CASSFGTSGGRGNEQFF,TGTGCCAGCAGCTTCGGGACTAGCGGGGGGCGGGGCAATGAGCAGTTCTTC
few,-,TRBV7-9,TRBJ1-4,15,CASSLSGTRNEKLFF,TGTGCCAGCAGCCTATCCGGGACAAGGAATGAAAAACTGTTTTTT
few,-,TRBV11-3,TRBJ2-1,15,CASSPRKSDYNEQFF,TGTGCCAGCAGCCCCAGGAAATCCGACTACAATGAGCAGTTCTTC
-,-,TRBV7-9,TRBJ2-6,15,CASSLAGGGANVLTF,TGTGCCAGCAGCTTAGCGGGCGGGGGGGCCAACGTCCTGACTTTC
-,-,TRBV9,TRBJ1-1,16,CASSRFSGGLNTEAFF,TGTGCCAGCAGCCGCTTCTCTGGGGGCTTGAACACTGAAGCTTTCTTT
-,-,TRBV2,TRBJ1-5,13,CASTRDSNQPQHF,TGTGCCAGCACGAGAGATAGCAATCAGCCCCAGCATTTT
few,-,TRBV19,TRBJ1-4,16,CASSASGAATNEKLFF,TGTGCCAGTAGTGCCAGCGGGGCAGCCACTAATGAAAAACTGTTTTTT
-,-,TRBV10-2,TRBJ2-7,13,CASSESEGTGQYF,TGCGCCAGCAGTGAGTCGGAAGGAACGGGGCAGTACTTC
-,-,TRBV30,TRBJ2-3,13,CASPGQPTDTQYF,TGTGCCTCCCCGGGACAACCCACAGATACGCAGTATTTT
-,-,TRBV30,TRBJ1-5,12,CAWSGVNQPQHF,TGTGCCTGGAGTGGAGTTAATCAGCCCCAGCATTTT
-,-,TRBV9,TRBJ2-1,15,CASSVGTMTYNEQFF,TGTGCCAGCAGCGTAGGGACAATGACCTACAATGAGCAGTTCTTC
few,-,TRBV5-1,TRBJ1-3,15,CASSLSGTVGNTIYF,TGCGCCAGCAGCTTGTCGGGAACCGTTGGAAACACCATATATTTT
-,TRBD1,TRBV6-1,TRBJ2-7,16,CASSEPGQAIAYEQYF,TGTGCCAGCAGTGAGCCCGGACAGGCAATAGCCTACGAGCAGTACTTC
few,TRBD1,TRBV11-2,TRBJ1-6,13,CASSLDRSSPLHF,TGTGCCAGCAGCCTGGACAGGAGTTCACCCCTCCACTTT
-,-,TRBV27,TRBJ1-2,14,CASSLGRVNYGYTF,TGTGCCAGCAGTTTGGGCAGGGTGAACTATGGCTACACCTTC
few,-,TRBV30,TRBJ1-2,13,CAWGFGGDYGYTF,TGTGCCTGGGGGTTCGGGGGGGACTATGGCTACACCTTC